The rows below give T cell receptor beta chains drawn from one sample of a study of blood T cell repertoires in COVID-19. The assay was immunoSEQ multiplex PCR, and TCRdb's table has in-frame clones only and misses some. The data show under 150,000 clones, about nine tenths seen once. The sample taken for sequencing was peripheral blood. The receptors were sampled from a human donor in a cohort sampled during active COVID-19. CDR3s include the opening cysteine and the closing phenylalanine or tryptophan. The order of the fields is CDR3 length, J gene, D gene, V gene, clone size, CDR3 DNA, CDR3 protein. D genes are given only for firm matches. Clone size appears in some rows only: once, few, many, or a class for an expanded clone.

15 | TRBJ1-2 | - | TRBV18 | - | TGTGCCAGCTCACCCCCGTTGGGGGGTGGCGGAGGCTACACCTTC | CASSPPLGGGGGYTF
16 | TRBJ2-7 | TRBD1 | TRBV5-1 | - | TGCGCCAGCAGCTTAGGTGGACAGGGGGCCGGATACGAGCAGTACTTC | CASSLGGQGAGYEQYF
16 | TRBJ1-3 | - | TRBV19 | - | TGTGCCAGTAGTATCCGAGGAACCGGTACGGGAAACACCATATATTTT | CASSIRGTGTGNTIYF
13 | TRBJ2-5 | - | TRBV19 | - | TGTGCCAGTACCCCCGAGGGGGGGGAGACCCAGTACTTC | CASTPEGGETQYF
15 | TRBJ1-6 | TRBD1 | TRBV6-6 | - | TGTGCCAGCAGATTCGGACAGGGGGATGGTTCACCCCTCCACTTT | CASRFGQGDGSPLHF
16 | TRBJ2-3 | - | TRBV5-1 | - | TGCGCCAGCAGCGAGGCCCCGCTCAGCGGCACAGATACGCAGTATTTT | CASSEAPLSGTDTQYF
11 | TRBJ1-1 | - | TRBV19 | - | TGTGCCAGTTCAGGCAGGGGAGAAGCTTTCTTT | CASSGRGEAFF
14 | TRBJ2-7 | TRBD2 | TRBV9 | - | TGTGCCAGCACCCGGACTAGCGGTTCCTACGAGCAGTACTTC | CASTRTSGSYEQYF
15 | TRBJ2-5 | - | TRBV7-2 | - | TGTGCCAGCAGCTTAGTTGGGCAGGGGCAAGAGACCCAGTACTTC | CASSLVGQGQETQYF
16 | TRBJ2-6 | - | TRBV7-2 | once | TGTGCCAGCAGCTTAGCAACGGGTTCTGGGGCCAACGTCCTGACTTTC | CASSLATGSGANVLTF
15 | TRBJ2-7 | - | TRBV7-9 | - | TGTGCCAGCAGCTTATCGCAGGGAGGCTCCTACGAGCAGTACTTC | CASSLSQGGSYEQYF
14 | TRBJ2-7 | - | TRBV7-6 | - | TGTGCCAGCAGCGGAAGAGGGGGTACCGGAGAGCAGTACTTC | CASSGRGGTGEQYF
15 | TRBJ1-1 | - | TRBV18 | - | TGTGCCAGCTCACCAATTACCACAGGGAGTGATGGAGCTTTCTTT | CASSPITTGSDGAFF
13 | TRBJ2-7 | TRBD1 | TRBV28 | - | TGTGCCACTTACCGGGGACAGGGTTACGAGCAGTACTTC | CATYRGQGYEQYF
15 | TRBJ2-5 | - | TRBV15 | - | TGTGCCACCAGCAGAGATCCAGGGACACAGGAGACCCAGTACTTC | CATSRDPGTQETQYF
15 | TRBJ2-7 | - | TRBV3-1/TRBV3-2 | once | TGTGCCAGCAGCCAACTAGGATCGAAATACTACGAGCAGTACTTC | CASSQLGSKYYEQYF
17 | TRBJ2-3 | TRBD2 | TRBV4-3 | - | TGCGCCAGCAGCCAAGGAATAGCGCGGGGGGGCACAGATACGCAGTATTTT | CASSQGIARGGTDTQYF
15 | TRBJ1-1 | - | TRBV11-2 | - | TGTGCCAGCAGCTTCTCAGGAAATTGGAACACTGAAGCTTTCTTT | CASSFSGNWNTEAFF
17 | TRBJ2-2 | TRBD2 | TRBV7-2 | few | TGTGCCAGCAGCCTCTCCGGGGTAGCGGGAGTTACCGGGGAGCTGTTTTTT | CASSLSGVAGVTGELFF
14 | TRBJ1-5 | TRBD1 | TRBV9 | - | TGTGCCAGCAGCGTCACAGGGGGCAATCAGCCCCAGCATTTT | CASSVTGGNQPQHF
16 | TRBJ2-1 | TRBD2 | TRBV5-1 | - | TGCGCCAGCAGCTTGGGGGCGGGGGGTTCCTACAATGAGCAGTTCTTC | CASSLGAGGSYNEQFF
14 | TRBJ1-1 | TRBD1 | TRBV6-5 | - | TGTGCCAGCACCCAACAGGGGGTTAACACTGAAGCTTTCTTT | CASTQQGVNTEAFF
15 | TRBJ1-5 | - | TRBV7-6 | - | TGTGCCAGCAGCCGAGAGGGGGGGTACCGTCAGCCCCAGCATTTT | CASSREGGYRQPQHF
15 | TRBJ2-1 | - | TRBV5-4 | - | TGTGCCAGCAGCGAGGGGGAAAGCTCCTACAATGAGCAGTTCTTC | CASSEGESSYNEQFF
17 | TRBJ2-5 | TRBD2 | TRBV19 | - | TGTGCCAGTACGCCCTCATTCGGCGGGAGCGGAGGGGAGACCCAGTACTTC | CASTPSFGGSGGETQYF
14 | TRBJ1-2 | - | TRBV30 | few | TGTGCCTGGAGTGTACCAGGACTCACCGCTGGCTACACCTTC | CAWSVPGLTAGYTF
15 | TRBJ1-1 | - | TRBV30 | - | TGTGCCTGGAGTGCCAAGACGGCGGGAACCACTGAAGCTTTCTTT | CAWSAKTAGTTEAFF
14 | TRBJ1-2 | TRBD1 | TRBV5-4 | - | TGTGCCAGCAGCTCTAGACAGGGTGGGGTAGGCTACACCTTC | CASSSRQGGVGYTF
13 | TRBJ2-7 | - | TRBV10-3 | once | TGTGCCCTCTCCCCGGACAACCTATACGAGCAGTACTTC | CALSPDNLYEQYF
17 | TRBJ1-3 | TRBD1 | TRBV5-6 | - | TGTGCCAGCAGCATGGACAGGGGGAGACACACGGGAAACACCATATATTTT | CASSMDRGRHTGNTIYF
14 | TRBJ1-1 | - | TRBV24-1 | - | TGTGCCACCAGTGATTCGGGTGGCCTCAACGAAGCTTTCTTT | CATSDSGGLNEAFF
13 | TRBJ1-1 | - | TRBV28 | - | TGTGCCAGCAGTGAGGACAGAAACCCTGAAGCTTTCTTT | CASSEDRNPEAFF
17 | TRBJ2-3 | - | TRBV2 | - | TGTGCCAGCAGTGAAAACGGGGGTTGGGGGAGGACAGATACGCAGTATTTT | CASSENGGWGRTDTQYF
14 | TRBJ1-2 | - | TRBV5-1 | - | TGCGCCAGCAGCTTGAACGGAGCTAACTATGGCTACACCTTC | CASSLNGANYGYTF
14 | TRBJ1-1 | - | TRBV9 | - | TGTGCCAGCAGCCCGCGGGCGGAGAACACTGAAGCTTTCTTT | CASSPRAENTEAFF
14 | TRBJ2-7 | - | TRBV6-5 | - | TGTGCCAGCACCACGGACAGAATTACCTACGAGCAGTACTTC | CASTTDRITYEQYF
18 | TRBJ2-5 | - | TRBV6-2/TRBV6-3 | - | TGTGCCAGCAGTTCAGGGCTTAGTTATGCCCTTTCCCAAGAGACCCAGTACTTC | CASSSGLSYALSQETQYF